The source of this T cell receptor (beta chain) is a study of T cells and Merkel cell carcinoma outcomes. To note about this clone: Its antigen is still unknown.

V lost 0 bases, J lost 8 bases, and 15 bases lay in between. Germline V gene lookup returns CDR1 SGHRS and CDR2 YFSETQ. CDR3 length equals 15 residues. The table came from immunoSEQ multiplex PCR; TCRdb's copy has only in-frame clones and leaves some out. Here the sample spans a few thousand clones, 85% being singletons. Notes on the study in general: In Merkel cell carcinoma, repertoire and T-cell density reportedly predicted outcomes.

The receptor's source is a human donor with Merkel cell carcinoma. Material: tumor tissue from Merkel cell carcinoma. J is TRBJ2-1 and V is TRBV5-1; perhaps TRBD2 as D (7 bases). As DNA, the CDR3 is TGCGCCAGCAGCTTGGAGGGGGGGCCTTCTGATGAGCAGTTCTTC. It specifies CASSLEGGPSDEQFF.